These 26 T cell receptor beta chains were sequenced from one sample in a study of blood T cell repertoires in COVID-19. Clones were read by immunoSEQ multiplex PCR, and TCRdb kept only the in-frame ones, dropping some. The table shows under 200,000 clones, with around 80% occurring only once. Material for sequencing was peripheral blood. The source of these receptors is a woman in her 70s who had recovered from COVID-19.

This clone came up a few times. The genes are TRBV27 and TRBJ1-1; D perhaps matches TRBD1 (5 bases). Germline V gives CDR1 MNHEY, CDR2 SMNVEV (reference sequence). Trimming removed 0 bases from V and 11 bases from J, with 19 bases in between. This CDR3 region has 15 residues. DNA of the CDR3: TGTGCCAGCAGTTTATCGCGCGCCCAGGGTTTAAATGCTTTCTTT. Protein product: CASSLSRAQGLNAFF.

The chain links TRBV12-5 to TRBJ2-1; possibly TRBD1 for D (6 bases). The length of the CDR3 is 18 residues. Germline-derived CDR1 and CDR2 are LGHNT and FRNRAP. Trimming stripped 0 bases from V and 0 bases from J, with 15 bases between. The CDR3 is CASGLVPGHQSSYNEQFF. The CDR3 nucleotides are TGTGCTAGTGGTTTGGTACCGGGACATCAGAGCTCCTACAATGAGCAGTTCTTC.

The chain carries TRBV7-9 and TRBJ2-3, with a weak D call TRBD2 (6 bases). Trimming stripped 1 base from V and 11 bases from J, with 10 bases between. There are 12 residues in the CDR3. Germline V gene data show CDR1 as SEHNR and CDR2 as FQNEAQ (reference sequence). The CDR3 loop reads CASSLGSSVQYF. DNA for the CDR3: TGTGCCAGCAGCTTAGGATCTAGCGTGCAGTATTTT.

The genes are TRBV7-2 and TRBJ2-7; 7 nucleotides agree with TRBD2. The CDR3 is 12 residues long. The germline V gene encodes CDR1 SGHTA and CDR2 FQGNSA. Trimming removed 5 bases from V and 4 bases from J; junction bases left unmatched: 2. CDR3 sequence: CASSPAGYEQYF. The CDR3 region has the DNA TGTGCCAGCAGCCCAGCGGGGTACGAGCAGTACTTC.

The rearrangement links TRBV2 to TRBJ1-2; the match to TRBD1 covers 7 bases. The CDR3 is 13 residues long. V gave up 7 bases and J gave up 0 bases; unmatched junction bases: 2. CDR1 SNHLY and CDR2 FYNNEI come from the germline V gene. The CDR3, as DNA: TGTGCCAGCACCGGGACAGCTAACTATGGCTACACCTTC. Encoded protein: CASTGTANYGYTF.

V is TRBV3-1 (or the pseudogene TRBV3-2) and J is TRBJ1-1, with 7 bases that match TRBD1. CDR3 length: 14 amino acids. With V trimmed by 4 bases and J by 1 base, 3 bases remained unmatched. CDR1 and CDR2 from the germline V gene are LGHDT and YNNKEL (reference sequence). The CDR3 loop reads CASSLGTANTEAFF. The CDR3 DNA reads as TGTGCCAGCAGCCTTGGGACAGCGAACACTGAAGCTTTCTTT.

The V call is TRBV21-1, the J call TRBJ1-3. TRBV21-1 is a listed pseudogene. CDR3 length equals 15 residues. CDR3 loop: CASSGRGFGGNTIYF. As DNA, the CDR3 is TGTGCCAGCAGCGGACGCGGGTTTGGTGGAAACACCATATATTTT.

The chain is built from TRBV3-1 (or the pseudogene TRBV3-2) and TRBJ1-5, with TRBD1 matching 7 bases. This CDR3 has 13 amino acids. CDR1 and CDR2 (germline): LGHDT, YNNKEL (reference sequence). Unmatched junction bases numbered 5, after V lost 4 bases and J lost 8 bases. The DNA of the CDR3 is TGTGCCAGCAGCCTAGGGGGCGGGGAGCCCCAGCATTTT. It translates to CASSLGGGEPQHF.

In this sample, this clone turned up many times. This chain joins TRBV7-8 and TRBJ1-2; 7 nucleotides line up with TRBD1. CDR1 SGHVS and CDR2 FQNEAQ come from the germline V gene. The CDR3 has 14 residues. V lost 5 bases to trimming and J lost 4 bases; unmatched junction nucleotides: 7. The CDR3, as DNA: TGTGCCAGCAGCGCGACGGGACAGTCCTATGGCTACACCTTC. This gives the protein CASSATGQSYGYTF.

On this clone itself: One end of the junction fails to match germline, which may point to a read error. This chain uses TRBV20-1 with TRBJ1-2, with D uncertain. Germline values: CDR1 DFQATT, CDR2 SNEGSKA (reference sequence). This CDR3 has 11 residues. The CDR3 region has the DNA TGCAGTGCTAGCCACCCGGCGGGGAGAGTATTC. Its protein is CSASHPAGRVF.

J is TRBJ2-5 and V is TRBV7-2, with 7 nucleotides matching TRBD2. CDR1 and CDR2 (germline): SGHTA, FQGNSA. V gave up 4 bases and J gave up 0 bases; unmatched junction bases: 2. The CDR3 extends over 14 amino acids. The CDR3 loop is CASSSGLYQETQYF. CDR3 sequence (DNA): TGTGCCAGCAGCTCGGGACTATACCAAGAGACCCAGTACTTC.

The chain is built from TRBV5-1 and TRBJ2-1; D not resolved. Per germline, CDR1 SGHRS and CDR2 YFSETQ. The CDR3 totals 15 residues. Between the trimmed V and J ends, which lost 0 bases and 0 bases, there was a span of 7 bases. CDR3 residues: CASSLGLTSYNEQFF. DNA of the CDR3: TGCGCCAGCAGCTTGGGGCTTACCTCCTACAATGAGCAGTTCTTC.

There are a few counts of this clone. This CDR3 is also generated by other DNA sequences in the sample. The V gene is TRBV18, the J gene TRBJ2-3, with D possibly TRBD2 on 5 matching bases. The ends were cut back, 2 bases at V and 1 base at J, with 7 bases in the middle. Germline V lookup: CDR1 KGHSH, CDR2 LQKENI. The CDR3 has 14 residues. CDR3 region: CASSPTGGTDTQYF. The CDR3, as DNA: TGTGCCAGCTCACCAACCGGGGGCACAGATACGCAGTATTTT.

This clone was seen just once. The chain joins TRBV11-3 to TRBJ2-1; 10 bases line up with TRBD2. V shed 5 bases, J shed 9 bases, and the junction held 7 bases outside the gene matches. The CDR3 contains 14 residues. In germline, CDR1 is SGHNT, CDR2 YENEEA. In nucleotides, the CDR3 is TGTGCCAGCAGCCCAGAGCGGGGGGGTGCTGAGCAGTTCTTC. It specifies CASSPERGGAEQFF.

The chain is built from TRBV28 and TRBJ2-2; D is perhaps TRBD1 (7 bases). The CDR3 runs 16 residues. Germline V gives CDR1 MDHEN, CDR2 SYDVKM. Trimming removed 10 bases from V and 1 base from J, with 19 bases in between. CDR3 DNA: TGTGCCACCCACCAGGGGGGACACTTGAACACCGGGGAGCTGTTTTTT. Its protein is CATHQGGHLNTGELFF.

The rearrangement uses TRBV19 and TRBJ1-2, with 9 bases aligning to TRBD1. Germline CDR1 reads LNHDA; CDR2 reads SQIVND (reference sequence). Trimming took 8 bases from V and 8 from J; bases not matched to a gene: 12. This CDR3 has 14 amino acids. This CDR3 is CASLQGAPSWGYTF. CDR3 DNA: TGTGCCAGTCTACAGGGGGCCCCGAGCTGGGGCTACACCTTC.

V is TRBV5-8 and J is TRBJ2-4, with D perhaps TRBD2 (6 bases). CDR1 is SGHTS, CDR2 YDEGEE, per germline. The CDR3 sequence is 16 residues long. V lost 4 bases and J lost 1, with 15 bases in between. The CDR3 spells CASSPSGELAKNIQYF. CDR3 DNA: TGTGCCAGCAGCCCCTCGGGGGAACTGGCCAAAAACATTCAGTACTTC.

The chain recombines TRBV19 with TRBJ2-2, with 9 bases aligning to TRBD2. The V gene's germline CDR1 is LNHDA and CDR2 SQIVND (reference sequence). Trimming at V came to 7 bases and at J to 4 bases, leaving 7 bases not matched to a gene. The CDR3 consists of 15 residues. The CDR3 coding sequence is TGTGCCAGTACCGAGACTAGCGGAGCCACCGGGGAGCTGTTTTTT. It encodes CASTETSGATGELFF.

This chain uses TRBV29-1 with TRBJ2-7, with D possibly being TRBD1 (6 bases). This CDR3 spans 12 amino acids. Trimming shortened V by 6 bases and J by 6 bases, and 15 bases separated the two germline ends. Germline V gives CDR1 SQVTM, CDR2 ANQGSEA. CDR3 sequence: CSVRDRSGEQYF. The DNA of the CDR3 is TGCAGCGTACGCGACAGGTCCGGCGAGCAGTACTTC.

J is TRBJ2-5 and V is TRBV24-1, with D maybe TRBD2 (5 bases). CDR3 length: 12 residues. V lost 1 base and J 7 bases, leaving 6 bases between the germline ends. Per the germline V gene, CDR1 is KGHDR and CDR2 is SFDVKD. The CDR3 nucleotides read TGTGCCACCAGTGATTTCCGGGGGACCCAGTACTTC. Its translation: CATSDFRGTQYF.

In its sample, this clone was seen once. This chain joins TRBV7-6 and TRBJ1-3; a weak D match, TRBD1 (5 bases). The CDR3 spans 15 residues. Germline-derived CDR1 and CDR2 are SGHVS and FNYEAQ. Trimming left V 6 bases short and J 2 bases short, with 14 bases between. The CDR3 nucleotides read TGTGCCAGCAGTCGCAGGGAAGGAGCTGGAAACACCATATATTTT. This codes for CASSRREGAGNTIYF.

The chain couples TRBV7-2 to TRBJ2-3; 13 bases map to TRBD2. V was pared by 5 bases and J by 7 bases, with 9 bases of the junction left unmatched. This CDR3 has 16 amino acids. Germline V CDR1 and CDR2: SGHTA, FQGNSA. The CDR3 DNA sequence: TGTGCCAGCAGCACGGGACCGGGACTAGCGGGACATACGCAGTATTTT. As protein: CASSTGPGLAGHTQYF.

The CDR3, as DNA: TGCGCCAGCAGCTTGATACAGGGTACTGAAGCTTTCTTT. Its protein is CASSLIQGTEAFF. This chain links TRBV5-1 with TRBJ1-1, with D perhaps matching TRBD1 (6 bases). V was cut by 1 base and J by 5 bases, with 9 bases left in between. The germline gives CDR1 SGHRS, CDR2 YFSETQ. The CDR3 runs 13 residues.

This chain links TRBV30 with TRBJ1-1; TRBD1 agrees at 8 bases. The J segment lost 0 bases and the V segment lost 3 bases, leaving 3 bases of the junction unmatched. The CDR3 sequence is 14 residues long. The germline gives CDR1 GTSNPN, CDR2 SVGIG (reference sequence). The CDR3 region is CAWRSGQVNTEAFF. The CDR3 bases are TGTGCCTGGAGATCGGGACAGGTGAACACTGAAGCTTTCTTT.

The rearrangement uses TRBV28 and TRBJ1-1; the D gene is possibly TRBD1 (6 bases). There are 15 residues in the CDR3. Germline V lookup: CDR1 MDHEN, CDR2 SYDVKM. Trimming cost V 3 bases and J 1 base, with 12 bases left between them. CDR3 nucleotides: TGTGCCAGCAGTTTTTGGATACAGGGGAACACTGAAGCTTTCTTT. It yields the protein CASSFWIQGNTEAFF.

The chain combines TRBV6-5 with TRBJ1-4, with 7 positions matching TRBD1. The CDR3 spans 15 residues. The germline CDR1 and CDR2 sequences are MNHEY and SVGAGI. Trimming cost V 5 bases and J 8 bases; bases outside gene matches: 11. The CDR3 is CASSHWGQGDEKLFF. The CDR3 DNA follows: TGTGCCAGCAGTCATTGGGGCCAGGGGGACGAAAAACTGTTTTTT.